This T cell receptor (beta chain) was sequenced for a study of cytotoxic CD8 clonotypes in ibrutinib-treated CLL. The wider study: Response sampling came at median 12 months of treatment, ranging about 6 to 36 months. General observations from the study: Increased clonality at ibrutinib response gave way to a return toward baseline at progression. Pretreatment clonality was elevated relative to age-matched healthy donors and paralleled circulating CD8+ T-cell counts.

This clone appeared a single time. Antigen unknown. V shed 0 bases, J shed 2 bases, and the junction held 3 bases outside the gene matches. CDR1 is SGHRS and CDR2 is YFSETQ in the germline V gene. The CDR3 is made up of 15 amino acids. TCRdb's table, derived via immunoSEQ multiplex PCR, lists solely in-frame clones and lacks some. In the table there are approximately 170,000 clones, roughly 84% of which are singletons. The starting material was PBMCs, obtained at disease progression, from a patient treated with ibrutinib. This chain links TRBV5-1 with TRBJ1-1; TRBD1 agrees at 8 bases. This clonotype was sampled from a human donor with chronic lymphocytic leukemia. The CDR3 region is CASSLAGQANTEAFF. The CDR3 DNA follows: TGCGCCAGCAGCTTGGCGGGACAGGCAAACACTGAAGCTTTCTTT.